The T cell receptor beta chain under discussion was sequenced for a study of cytomegalovirus exposure and HLA in healthy donors (dated by TCRdb to the late 2010s). Regarding the complete study: According to an earlier analysis of 587 of the donors, about 179 million T cells yielded some 110 million unique TCR beta sequences and about 280 Gb of sequence data. Roughly 300 gigabases of sequencing data and approximately 93 million unique TCR sequences were included in an early release covering over 600 HLA-typed donors. The genetic ancestry cluster associated with self-reported Caucasian donors included 81% of the roughly 400 genotyped donors. The study aimed to test whether signatures of past pathogen exposure could be identified by cataloging public T cell receptors. The study used immunosequencing to profile the T cell repertoires of about 670 subjects and linked those repertoires to cytomegalovirus serostatus. Besides the first cohort of under 700 subjects, a separate validation cohort made up of roughly 120 different subjects was used. To predict cytomegalovirus infection status, the study combined high-throughput TCR immunosequencing, statistical association of individual TCRs with disease status, and machine learning. A later analysis re-analyzed previously published TCR beta repertoires from 600 to 850 donors and added high-resolution HLA genotyping to study TCR occurrence patterns. In the later analysis, no new phenotypic data were used to find candidate immune exposures; instead, reliance was placed on TCR beta sequences and their occurrence across donors. To decide whether each TCR beta V gene segment behaved as functional or pseudogenic, an earlier analysis of fewer than 750 of the donors relied on high-throughput TCR beta sequencing. Alongside the repertoire data, information on donor age, sex, ethnicity and CMV serostatus was compiled. A later genetic analysis took genome-wide SNP genotypes for 398 of the 666 donors and used that subset as a discovery cohort. Every repertoire in the discovery cohort had been generated on one and the same sequencing platform. HLA typing included class I and class II loci at four-digit resolution. Typing coverage differed by locus: A, B, C, DRB1 and DQB1 were typed in about 629-640 donors, DQA1 in about 560, DPA1 in some 570, and DPB1 in approximately 450. Five DR-DQ haplotypes were treated as single units for association and clustering because of strong linkage in the cohort. Across roughly 420 genotyped donors of the cohort, an average of approximately 240,000 unique TCR beta nucleotide sequences per donor were sequenced, and roughly 18% of those sequences were non-productive. Broad study findings and their caveats: An association between a missense DCLRE1C variant and V-gene and J-gene trimming of TCR beta chains was found in a later genetic analysis and replicated in an independent cohort. At a false discovery rate of 0.05, a later analysis linked under 20,000 TCR beta sequences to specific HLA alleles. In this cohort, only TCR beta chains were sequenced, and detectable features were limited by the absence of alpha or paired-chain data. Most TCR sequences were seen in very few donors, while some public TCRs were found in many individuals. Several of the top co-occurrence clusters appeared to be linked to parvovirus B19, influenza, CMV and Epstein-Barr virus, according to a later analysis. Roughly uniform sequencing depth across donors was assumed in presence/absence analyses, although this assumption may not hold. The sequencing pipeline was judged likely to have produced a cluster of highly shared sequence variants as a technical artifact. Correlated functional status among segregating V segments might be attributable to linkage disequilibrium, but an unknown experimental factor could not be ruled out. In a later genetic analysis, fewer N-insertions in productive TCRs were reported among donors in an Asian-associated ancestry cluster than the roughly 710-donor mean. Three of the identified cytomegalovirus-associated TCR beta chains were confirmed in vitro to be specific for cytomegalovirus antigens. The study listed 164 TCR beta chains as associated with cytomegalovirus. Some IMGT-functional V segments, including TRBV6-2 and TRBV6-3, could not be distinguished by the 87-base-pair reads and were therefore excluded. The classifier was reported to diagnose cytomegalovirus status with high specificity and sensitivity in both the original and validation cohorts. Because HLA typing was missing for some donors at each locus, association tests included only the typed subset. A later analysis found that most CMV-associated TCR beta chains appeared HLA-restricted, with HLA associations seemingly driven largely by CMV exposure. In a later analysis, HLA-associated TCR beta chains showed more clonal expansion and lower generation probabilities than non-associated chains that were equally common. In a later analysis, TCR association rates were found to vary across HLA loci, with the most associated TCRs seen for DRB1 alleles and the fewest for HLA-C alleles. A further reported finding was that TCR beta sequences accurately predicted the HLA-A and HLA-B alleles for most subjects in the first cohort. An earlier analysis of approximately 500 of the donors showed that most TCR beta V segments appeared in productive rearrangements either about 90% or about 30% of the time, which broadly matched IMGT annotations. The only immune exposure information available for the cohort was CMV serostatus. The authors suggested that the approach could potentially be generalized to other disease states and immunological phenotypes. Because counts were too low, about 18 rarely observed V segments, including chromosome 9 orphons, were left out of the earlier analysis of 587 of the donors. When HLA alleles, especially DR and DQ, strongly co-occurred, attributing TCR associations to individual alleles was difficult.

In the case of this clone: Its antigen remains undetermined. Within one base of it there is no much larger clone, and no base qualities were kept.

In the germline V gene, CDR1 corresponds to SGHRS and CDR2 to YFSETQ. Trimming leaves V shorter by 4 bases and J shorter by 2 bases, with the junction holding 6 bases beyond the gene matches. Measured from the cysteine to the phenylalanine, the CDR3 is 14 residues long. Only the CDR3 portion is preserved as DNA: 42 bases, with reading frame beginning at the first base. Libraries were constructed by the immunoSEQ multiplex PCR assay. For the multiplex PCR, a mixture combining 60 forward primers for TCR Vbeta segments and 13 reverse primers for TCR Jbeta segments was used. Amplification of the CDR3 region of rearranged TCR beta genes was performed with a multiplex PCR assay on genomic DNA. Amplified TCR beta libraries were sequenced as 87-base-pair reads on the Illumina HiSeq System. Per the original workflow: In a later analysis, tens of millions of unique TCR beta chains were counted across the approximately 670 repertoires, and roughly 11 million of these chains were shared by at least two donors. Raw reads were error-corrected and collapsed into unique sequences with a nearest-neighbor algorithm that merged closely related sequences to remove PCR and sequencing errors. Alignment of CDR3 sequences to IMGT reference sequences was used to assign V, D and J gene segments. For a sequence to be retained, a match of at least six nucleotides to both a V gene segment and a J gene segment was required. A rearrangement counted as productive if the CDR3 had no stop codons and remained in frame with V and J, and every other rearrangement counted as non-productive. Following IMGT convention, CDR3 was defined as the stretch from the second conserved V-encoded cysteine to the conserved J-encoded phenylalanine. The earlier analysis of roughly 590 of the donors excluded sequences that lacked an unambiguous match to a single V gene segment. In an earlier analysis of 587 of the donors, a V segment was called functional when productive rearrangements were above 56.7%, and segregating when the standard deviation between donors exceeded 5%. A statistical classification framework was built for diagnosing cytomegalovirus status from the catalog of TCR beta chain sequences. A later analysis assigned V and J genes by comparing TCR nucleotide sequences with IMGT/GENE-DB human TR gene sequences. Using the TCRdist pipeline, a later analysis assigned CDR3 sequences along with most-parsimonious VDJ recombination scenarios. In a later analysis, every TCR beta chain was defined by the combination of its CDR3 amino acid sequence and its V-gene family, and reads without a unique V-gene family were dropped. To address suspected cross-contamination and a sequencing artifact, a later analysis removed 550 to 750 highly shared, low-generation-probability nucleotide sequences. For each public chain, a later analysis derived a clonal expansion index from normalized ranks of inferred template counts within each repertoire. In a later analysis, generation probabilities were computed using a VDJ recombination model fitted to out-of-frame rearrangements, and the results were checked against IGoR. A later analysis scored TCR-TCR, TCR-HLA and TCR-CMV co-occurrence with hypergeometric tests, applying a repertoire-size bias correction to TCR pairs. A later analysis estimated false discovery rates by permuting HLA or CMV assignments 20 times. In a later analysis, co-occurring TCRs were grouped with DBSCAN, and TCRdist sequence similarity was added when clustering was performed within HLA-allele-positive subsets. Co-occurrence clustering excluded repertoires with fewer than 30,000 or more than 120,000 public chains, plus five with anomalous nucleotide sharing. The immuneACCESS repertoire file appears here via TCRdb, limited to in-frame rearrangements. These files lack a portion of the clones; in checked studies, under half of the deficit traces to unresolved V genes, and the cause of the others is not known. That table is the source of V, J and clone size, and D and trimming were worked out from the DNA. This sample gives 70,000 to 100,000 clones in total; approximately 60% of them show up just once. The top ten hold 20% to 25% of the sample.

The cohort comprised 710 or so healthy bone marrow donors. At the time of sampling, all cohort members were nominally healthy, though unrecorded immune exposures were likely present. The donor tested CMV seropositive and was one of the 289 seropositive cohort members. Every donor gave a peripheral blood sample, and the peripheral blood mononuclear cells from that sample were used for TCR beta sequencing. Genomic DNA was extracted from the blood cell samples with the Qiagen DNeasy Blood Extraction Kit. Sequencing was done on a sample of PBMCs. The chain joins TRBV5-1 to TRBJ2-7; the central 7 bases match TRBD1. The sequence came from a woman aged 45-65 years in good health and CMV-seropositive. Here is the DNA: TGCGCCAGCAGCATGACCGGGACAGCCTACGAGCAGTACTTC. Its coded protein is CASSMTGTAYEQYF. With the rest looked up from the reference TRBV5-1 and TRBJ2-7 genes rather than sequenced, the full variable domain is KAGVTQTPRYLIKTRGQQVTLSCSPISGHRSVSWYQQTPGQGLQFLFEYFSETQRNKGNFPGRFSGRQFSNSRSEMNVSTLELGDSALYLCASSMTGTAYEQYFGPGTRLTVT.